What follows is one T cell receptor (beta chain) and its context. This sample was included in a study of control samples from healthy donors and cancer patients. Some clones are missing from TCRdb's copy, which holds only in-frame ones; the method was immunoSEQ multiplex PCR. The data contain 190,000 or so clones, approximately 92% of them singletons. The length of the CDR3 is 14 residues. Trimming cost V 1 base and J 2 bases, with 6 bases left between them. Germline V gene lookup returns CDR1 SGHTA and CDR2 FQGNSA. Sequenced sample: blood. This clonotype was obtained from a man in his late teens or twenties in good health. The chain couples TRBV7-2 to TRBJ1-3; no clear D gene. The CDR3 DNA reads as TGTGCCAGCAGCTTAGGGACGGCTGGAAACACCATATATTTT. This encodes CASSLGTAGNTIYF. Using reference TRBV7-2 and TRBJ1-3 for the parts outside the CDR3, the full variable domain is GAGVSQSPSNKVTEKGKDVELRCDPISGHTALYWYRQSLGQGLEFLIYFQGNSAPDKSGLPSDRFSAERTGGSVSTLTIQRTQQEDSAVYLCASSLGTAGNTIYFGEGSWLTVV.